This T cell receptor (beta chain) was sequenced for a study of blood T cells in healthy people across ages. Study-level results: The donors' CMV status was not determined, possibly confounding changes in expanded clonotypes. When set beside aged donors, long-lived donors presented more naive CD4+ cells and higher diversity.

The use of a sample-barcoded 5' primer and a J-beta primer mix characterized a second PCR of roughly 7 to 11 cycles. MiXCR, applied by TCRdb to the 5' RACE reads, yields one record per CDR3 protein. The table lists 650,000 to 700,000 distinct CDR3 sequences, over 40% of them singletons. This clonotype was detected ten times or more. Its antigen is unknown. The J segment lost 8 bases and the V segment lost 5 bases, leaving 8 bases of the junction unmatched. The CDR3 is 13 residues long. The gene calls are TRBV12-3 or TRBV12-4 and TRBJ1-2, with 7 bases lining up with TRBD1. Material for sequencing was blood. The clonotype was recovered from an elderly woman in good health. The CDR3 sequence: CASSLQGWRGYTF. The CDR3 DNA is TGTGCCAGCAGTCTACAGGGGTGGAGGGGCTACACCTTC.